This T cell receptor beta chain stems from a study of blood T cell repertoires in COVID-19. Study-level information: Samples came from the United States, Italy and Spain, spanning acute and convalescent COVID-19. The cDNA or gDNA used as material had been derived from T cells, B-cell-depleted T cells, or PBMCs.

TCRdb's table, derived via immunoSEQ multiplex PCR, lists solely in-frame clones and lacks some. The table has roughly 120,000 clones, 80% to 95% seen once. V lost 1 base and J lost 7; bases outside the gene matches: 10. This CDR3 contains 15 residues. Looked up from germline, CDR1 is SGDLS and CDR2 is YYNGEE. The TCR originated in a man between 45 and 60 years old with COVID-19, enrolled during active disease. This rearrangement joins TRBV9 to TRBJ1-2, with 7 bases identical to TRBD1. Sequenced: peripheral blood. The CDR3, as DNA: TGTGCCAGCAGCGTAACCAGACAGGGCGGCTCTGGCTACACCTTC. This encodes CASSVTRQGGSGYTF.